These 27 T cell receptor beta chains originate from one sample sequenced in a study of cytomegalovirus exposure and HLA in healthy donors. The PCR made use of 60 Vbeta and 13 Jbeta primers. Method: immunoSEQ multiplex PCR; TCRdb's copy keeps in-frame clones and lacks some. This table has over 150,000 clones, 79% appearing once. Sequences were obtained from PBMCs. These receptors came from a man aged 25-45 years in good health and CMV-seropositive.

The chain uses TRBV9 and TRBJ1-5; unclear D gene. This CDR3 is 15 amino acids long. V lost 3 bases, J lost 3 bases, and 13 bases lay in between. Germline CDR1 reads SGDLS; CDR2 reads YYNGEE. The CDR3 sequence: CASSEGGRDNQPQHF. The CDR3 DNA follows: TGTGCCAGCAGCGAGGGAGGACGGGACAATCAGCCCCAGCATTTT.

The rearrangement uses TRBV5-1 and TRBJ2-1, with 12 bases aligning to TRBD2. With V trimmed by 7 bases and J by 7 bases, 9 bases remained unmatched. The V gene's germline CDR1 is SGHRS and CDR2 YFSETQ. The CDR3 has 15 residues. The CDR3 spells CASGATGLAGNEQFF. The CDR3 nucleotides read TGCGCCAGCGGTGCTACCGGACTAGCGGGAAATGAGCAGTTCTTC.

The CDR3 DNA sequence: TGTGCCAGCAGTTACGGAGATGGCTACACCTTC. It translates to CASSYGDGYTF. V is TRBV6-6 and J is TRBJ1-2; no definite D call. The CDR3 spans 11 residues. Germline loops: CDR1 MNHNY, CDR2 SVGAGI (reference sequence). Trimming took off 2 bases at V and 6 bases at J, with 4 bases between the two ends.

The chain uses TRBV9 and TRBJ2-1; unclear D gene. Germline loops: CDR1 SGDLS, CDR2 YYNGEE. Trimming removed 3 bases at V and 0 bases at J, with 13 bases between. This CDR3 region has 16 residues. The CDR3 nucleotides read TGTGCCAGCAGCGGCCCCCGTCTAAGCTCCTACAATGAGCAGTTCTTC. Translated, it gives CASSGPRLSSYNEQFF.

The chain employs TRBV9 and TRBJ2-2, with 12 nucleotides matching TRBD1. From germline, CDR1 is SGDLS and CDR2 YYNGEE. The CDR3 extends over 16 amino acids. V trimming: 4 bases; J trimming: 7 bases; junction bases outside the gene matches: 8. The CDR3: CASSTAGTGGGGELFF. The CDR3 DNA follows: TGTGCCAGCAGCACGGCCGGGACAGGGGGCGGCGGGGAGCTGTTTTTT.

The chain carries TRBV7-9 and TRBJ1-2; D call uncertain. The CDR3 loop spans 14 amino acids. Germline CDR1 reads SEHNR; CDR2 reads FQNEAQ (reference sequence). V lost 0 bases to trimming and J lost 2 bases, with 7 bases between them. The CDR3 coding sequence is TGTGCCAGCAGCTTAGCCGCGAGCAACTATGGCTACACCTTC. Protein sequence: CASSLAASNYGYTF. The full variable domain, completed using reference TRBV7-9 and TRBJ1-2, is DTGVSQNPRHKITKRGQNVTFRCDPISEHNRLYWYRQTLGQGPEFLTYFQNEAQLEKSRLLSDRFSAERPKGSFSTLEIQRTEQGDSAMYLCASSLAASNYGYTFGSGTRLTVV.

The chain combines TRBV5-8 with TRBJ1-3, with D perhaps matching TRBD1 (6 bases). There are 16 residues in the CDR3. Germline CDR1 and CDR2: SGHTS and YDEGEE. The ends were cut back, 4 bases at V and 0 bases at J, with 14 bases in the middle. CDR3 nucleotides: TGTGCCAGCAGCCCTCCCGGGACATCCTCTGGAAACACCATATATTTT. It encodes CASSPPGTSSGNTIYF.

V gene TRBV4-1 combines with J gene TRBJ1-5; D is uncertain. Trimming cost V 5 bases and J 1 base, with 12 bases left between them. Germline CDR1 and CDR2: MGHRA and YSYEKL. CDR3 length: 15 amino acids. The CDR3 nucleotides are TGCGCCAGCAGCGCGGAGGTAGAGAGCAATCAGCCCCAGCATTTT. Protein sequence: CASSAEVESNQPQHF.

V is TRBV5-1 and J is TRBJ1-2; tentatively, D is TRBD1 (5 bases). The CDR3 runs 17 residues. The V end lost 0 bases, the J end lost 0 bases, and 15 bases lay between the germline ends. Germline assignment: CDR1 SGHRS and CDR2 YFSETQ. The CDR3 loop reads CASSLGHNRIANYGYTF. Written as DNA, the CDR3 is TGCGCCAGCAGCTTGGGCCATAACAGGATAGCTAACTATGGCTACACCTTC.

As concerns this clone: A read error may produce the germline difference seen at one junction end. This rearrangement joins TRBV9 to TRBJ2-5; possibly TRBD1 for D (5 bases). Looked up from germline, CDR1 is SGDLS and CDR2 is YYNGEE. The CDR3 loop spans 14 amino acids. As DNA, the CDR3 is TGTGCCAGCAGCGTAGCTCCAGGACAAGGGACCCAGTACTTC. Protein: CASSVAPGQGTQYF.

The chain recombines TRBV15 with TRBJ2-2; the D gene is possibly TRBD2 (6 bases). Germline V gene data show CDR1 as LNHNV and CDR2 as YYDKDF (reference sequence). The V and J ends lost 8 bases and 4 bases respectively, with 11 bases between them. This CDR3 has 13 amino acids. CDR3 residues: CATAEGFTGELFF. In nucleotides, the CDR3 is TGTGCCACCGCGGAGGGTTTCACCGGGGAGCTGTTTTTT.

The chain recombines TRBV7-2 with TRBJ1-1; possible D gene TRBD1, 6 bases. The V gene lost 0 bases and the J gene lost 0 bases, with 8 bases spanning the gap. This CDR3 is 15 amino acids long. Germline CDR1 reads SGHTA; CDR2 reads FQGNSA. CDR3 sequence reads: CASSLAPGVNTEAFF. The CDR3 DNA reads as TGTGCCAGCAGCTTAGCACCAGGGGTGAACACTGAAGCTTTCTTT.

Details on this clone: At one of its ends the junction is not consistent with the germline gene, which may arise from a read error. This chain uses TRBV5-6 with TRBJ2-7; perhaps TRBD2 as D (6 bases). There are 14 residues in the CDR3. Germline V gene sequence: CDR1 SGHDT, CDR2 YYEEEE. For the CDR3, the DNA is TGTGCCAGCACCTTGAGAGGACTACTTTACGAGCAGTACTTC. Translation gives CASTLRGLLYEQYF.

The chain carries TRBV6-1 and TRBJ2-7; D is possibly TRBD1 (6 bases). The CDR3 totals 14 residues. V lost 6 bases, J lost 3 bases, and 15 bases lay in between. Germline values: CDR1 MNHNS, CDR2 SASEGT. The CDR3 bases are TGTGCCAGCAGGATGGACAGAACCGGCTACGAGCAGTACTTC. It specifies CASRMDRTGYEQYF.

V gene TRBV9 combines with J gene TRBJ1-1; maybe TRBD1 (6 bases). Trimming cost V 5 bases and J 4 bases, with 15 bases left between them. Germline lookup yields CDR1 SGDLS and CDR2 YYNGEE. The CDR3 totals 14 residues. DNA for the CDR3: TGTGCCAGCAGTGACACCGGGACAACCACTGAAGCTTTCTTT. Protein sequence: CASSDTGTTTEAFF.

The rearrangement joins TRBV14 to TRBJ2-5, with no clear D. The V gene's germline CDR1 is SGHDN and CDR2 FVKESK. V lost 1 base and J 1 base, leaving 4 bases between the germline ends. This CDR3 comprises 13 residues. The CDR3 here is CASSQGLQETQYF. In DNA form, the CDR3 reads TGTGCCAGCAGCCAAGGACTCCAAGAGACCCAGTACTTC.

A note on this clone: At one boundary the junction diverges from the germline segment, which might be a read error. This chain uses TRBV19 with TRBJ2-3; D is unclear. The CDR3 extends over 14 amino acids. Looked up from germline, CDR1 is LNHDA and CDR2 is SQIVND (reference sequence). The CDR3 loop is CASSVELRTDTQYF. CDR3 DNA: TGTGCCAGTAGTGTAGAACTCCGCACAGATACGCAGTATTTT.

In DNA form, the CDR3 reads TGTGCCAGCAGCTCCACAGGGGGCGTTGAAGCTTTCTTT. Its translation is CASSSTGGVEAFF. The rearrangement uses TRBV7-3 and TRBJ1-1; 9 bases match TRBD1. The CDR3 contains 13 residues. V shed 4 bases, J shed 7 bases, and the junction held 4 bases outside the gene matches. Germline CDR1 reads SGHTA; CDR2 reads FQGTGA.

Only one count was recorded for this clone. For the CDR3, the DNA is TGTGCCAGCAGTGAAGTTGGACAGGGGGCGTCTCAGCCCCAGCATTTT. Amino acid sequence: CASSEVGQGASQPQHF. The chain combines TRBV6-1 with TRBJ1-5; TRBD1 matches 11 bases. The CDR3 contains 16 residues. In germline, CDR1 is MNHNS, CDR2 SASEGT. Trimming cost V 1 base and J 6 bases; bases outside gene matches: 5.

V usage is TRBV19 and J usage is TRBJ2-1; D may be TRBD1 (6 bases). V was shortened by 10 bases and J by 7 bases, with 26 bases between the two germline ends. This CDR3 comprises 16 residues. Germline V CDR1 and CDR2: LNHDA, SQIVND (reference sequence). The CDR3 spells CATTGRRTESLNEQFF. DNA for the CDR3: TGTGCCACCACCGGGCGTAGGACAGAAAGCCTGAATGAGCAGTTCTTC.

The genes are TRBV7-2 and TRBJ1-6; possibly TRBD1 for D (6 bases). The CDR3 consists of 13 residues. CDR1 is SGHTA, CDR2 FQGNSA, per germline. V lost 3 bases to trimming and J lost 11 bases, with 11 bases between them. In nucleotides, the CDR3 is TGTGCCAGCAGCTTGGGGGCGGCCCCACCCCTCCACTTT. Protein: CASSLGAAPPLHF. Complete variable domain (other parts from reference TRBV7-2 and TRBJ1-6): GAGVSQSPSNKVTEKGKDVELRCDPISGHTALYWYRQSLGQGLEFLIYFQGNSAPDKSGLPSDRFSAERTGGSVSTLTIQRTQQEDSAVYLCASSLGAAPPLHFGNGTRLTVT.

This clone showed up just once. At one end, the junction sequence differs from germline, possibly due to a read error. The chain has TRBV6-5 and TRBJ2-3; 7 positions match TRBD2. Germline loops: CDR1 MNHEY, CDR2 SVGAGI. The CDR3 has 14 residues. CDR3 protein: CASSLRLAADTQYF. CDR3 in DNA: TGTGCTAGCAGTTTGCGACTAGCTGCAGATACGCAGTATTTT.

V gene TRBV7-2 combines with J gene TRBJ2-7; a possible D gene is TRBD1 (6 bases). Germline values: CDR1 SGHTA, CDR2 FQGNSA. The CDR3 spans 15 residues. Trimming pared 2 bases from V and 0 bases from J, leaving 11 bases between. The CDR3 nucleotides are TGTGCCAGCAGCTTATCGCAGGGGCCCTCCTACGAGCAGTACTTC. It translates to CASSLSQGPSYEQYF.

The chain combines TRBV7-2 with TRBJ1-2; D is uncertain. There are 12 residues in the CDR3. The V end lost 3 bases, the J end lost 4 bases, and 6 bases lay between the germline ends. Germline CDR1 is SGHTA and CDR2 is FQGNSA. In DNA, the CDR3 is TGTGCCAGCAGCTTGACACTCTATGGCTACACCTTC. Residues: CASSLTLYGYTF.

The V and J genes are TRBV12-5 and TRBJ1-5; 9 bases map to TRBD1. The J segment lost 7 bases and the V segment lost 6 bases, leaving 4 bases of the junction unmatched. The CDR3 runs to 13 residues. Looked up from germline, CDR1 is LGHNT and CDR2 is FRNRAP. CDR3 residues: CASGPTGGQPQHF. CDR3 nucleotides: TGTGCTAGTGGCCCGACAGGGGGACAGCCCCAGCATTTT.

The V and J genes are TRBV30 and TRBJ2-1, with a weak D call TRBD2 (5 bases). Germline V gene data show CDR1 as GTSNPN and CDR2 as SVGIG (reference sequence). This CDR3 spans 15 amino acids. The V end lost 3 bases, the J end lost 5 bases, and 17 bases lay between the germline ends. The CDR3 loop reads CAWRRVGGPNNEQFF. CDR3 nucleotide sequence: TGTGCCTGGAGGAGGGTGGGTGGGCCTAACAATGAGCAGTTCTTC.

This clone was counted only a few times. V gene TRBV9 combines with J gene TRBJ2-1, with 7 bases identical to TRBD2. The trim removed 4 bases at V and 5 bases at J, leaving 9 bases unmatched. CDR1 SGDLS and CDR2 YYNGEE come from the germline V gene. This CDR3 has 15 residues. The CDR3 sequence is CASSPSTSFNNEQFF. CDR3 nucleotides: TGTGCCAGCAGCCCCTCGACTAGCTTCAACAATGAGCAGTTCTTC.